This is a list of T cell receptor beta chains from one sample in a study of cytomegalovirus exposure and HLA in healthy donors. Here immunoSEQ multiplex PCR was the method, and the copy in TCRdb shows in-frame clones only, minus some. Of around 97,000 clones listed, approximately 64% are singletons. Specimen: PBMCs. The receptors shown here come from a woman in her 50s in good health and CMV-seronegative. The CDR3 runs from the conserved cysteine through the conserved F or W. A D gene is named only where the DNA matches it firmly.

TRBV4-2	NA	TRBJ1-2	CASSQDQWGATNYGYTF
TRBV29-1	TRBD1	TRBJ2-7	CSVERQGPYEQYF
TRBV4-2	NA	TRBJ2-3	CASSPRGGTITDTQYF
TRBV2	TRBD1	TRBJ2-7	CATRQGATSYEQYF
TRBV12-5	TRBD1	TRBJ2-3	CASGLAYTGTGTDTQYF
TRBV5-1	NA	TRBJ2-7	CASSLDSKQHYEQYF
TRBV18	TRBD1	TRBJ1-1	CASSDTGVTEAFF
TRBV5-1	TRBD2	TRBJ2-5	CASSESGREQETQYF
TRBV11-1	NA	TRBJ2-3	CASSLDERQRRTDTQYF
TRBV18	NA	TRBJ2-4	CASSSPGSVAKNIQYF
TRBV7-9	NA	TRBJ1-2	CASSLALRWAGYTF
TRBV5-1	NA	TRBJ1-4	CASSLMGAFNEKLFF
TRBV29-1	TRBD1	TRBJ2-1	CSVDLGDRGLGVEQFF
TRBV4-1	TRBD2	TRBJ2-3	CASSQVIGGGTDTQYF
TRBV14	TRBD2	TRBJ2-2	CASSQDLGGGLTGELFF
TRBV2	NA	TRBJ1-1	CASSSSGYTEAFF
TRBV15	TRBD2	TRBJ2-3	CATSLTGGGISDTQYF
TRBV5-4	NA	TRBJ2-2	CASSLVGQMNTGELFF
TRBV4-2	NA	TRBJ1-1	CASSQAGMRTEAFF
TRBV25-1	TRBD1	TRBJ1-6	CASSETGVGSPLHF
TRBV7-9	TRBD2	TRBJ2-3	CTSSLVSGTTDTQYF
TRBV7-2	TRBD2	TRBJ2-1	CASSPWTSGRDEQFF
TRBV4-2	TRBD2	TRBJ2-3	CASSPLSTSGDLSTDTQYF
TRBV7-2	TRBD2	TRBJ2-2	CASSLFTSGNTGELFF
TRBV18	NA	TRBJ2-7	CASSPPSKGQYEQYF
TRBV13	TRBD1	TRBJ2-7	CASSSNRGHRSYEQYF
TRBV5-1	NA	TRBJ2-1	CASSLEIGVYNEQFF
TRBV6-1	TRBD1	TRBJ1-2	CASSEAGTGAYAYGYTF
TRBV6-5	NA	TRBJ2-3	CASSYSGADTQYF
TRBV2	TRBD1	TRBJ1-5	CASSVGQGNQPQHF
TRBV5-1	TRBD1	TRBJ1-1	CASSLRPQGARGVNTEAFF
TRBV29-1	NA	TRBJ2-3	CSVAEGGSTDTQYF
TRBV7-2	NA	TRBJ2-2	CASSFTSRAGELFF
TRBV6-1	TRBD1	TRBJ1-5	CASSRDRGNQPQHF
TRBV7-9	NA	TRBJ1-2	CASSSHYSGDYGYTF
TRBV7-8	NA	TRBJ2-7	CASSLARQREMYEQYF
TRBV29-1	NA	NA	CSVRDYSYEQYF
TRBV2	TRBD1	TRBJ1-5	CASRGGSGGQPQHF
TRBV18	TRBD1	TRBJ2-2	CASSPAGTETPGELFF
TRBV11-3	NA	TRBJ2-5	CASSLDDGGETQYF
TRBV19	TRBD1	TRBJ1-4	CASRGTGREKLFF
TRBV6-1	NA	TRBJ1-6	CASSPQGNSPLHF
TRBV6-1	NA	TRBJ2-7	CASREHASTRDF
TRBV7-2	TRBD1	TRBJ2-5	CASVQITGGRAETQYF
TRBV10-2	TRBD1	TRBJ1-6	CASRGQGDSPLHF
TRBV10-2	NA	TRBJ1-3	CASSAPGAVSGNTIYF
TRBV7-9	NA	TRBJ1-4	CASSLPTRGWEKLFF
TRBV11-3	TRBD2	TRBJ2-3	CASTLGTSGSTDTQYF
TRBV4-1	NA	TRBJ2-7	CASSQDDSPPAGEQYF
TRBV4-2	NA	TRBJ2-1	CASSQDQGSNEQFF
TRBV27	NA	TRBJ1-3	CASSPRVGRNSGNTIYF
TRBV27	TRBD1	TRBJ1-5	CASSPFWGQGAWSNQPQHF